The present T cell receptor beta chain was sequenced within a study of beta chain features in type 1 diabetes. TCRB transcripts that were expressed got sequenced, as all of the isolated RNA had been reverse transcribed. The protocol was immunoSEQ multiplex PCR, while the TCRdb copy is restricted to in-frame clones and leaves out a portion. The sample comprises some 160,000 clones, about 9.1% of which are singletons, and under 2.5% rests with the top ten. V dropped 1 base and J dropped 4 bases, with 14 bases sitting between them. The CDR3 consists of 16 residues. Germline lookup yields CDR1 LGHNA and CDR2 YNFKEQ.

The sequenced sample was central memory CD4+ T cells from blood. The chain recombines TRBV4-2 with TRBJ1-3; no clear D gene. The TCR originated in a woman aged 18-29 years in good health. The CDR3 reads CASSQVKGGGGNTIYF. The DNA of the CDR3 is TGTGCCAGCAGCCAAGTGAAGGGAGGAGGAGGAAACACCATATATTTT.